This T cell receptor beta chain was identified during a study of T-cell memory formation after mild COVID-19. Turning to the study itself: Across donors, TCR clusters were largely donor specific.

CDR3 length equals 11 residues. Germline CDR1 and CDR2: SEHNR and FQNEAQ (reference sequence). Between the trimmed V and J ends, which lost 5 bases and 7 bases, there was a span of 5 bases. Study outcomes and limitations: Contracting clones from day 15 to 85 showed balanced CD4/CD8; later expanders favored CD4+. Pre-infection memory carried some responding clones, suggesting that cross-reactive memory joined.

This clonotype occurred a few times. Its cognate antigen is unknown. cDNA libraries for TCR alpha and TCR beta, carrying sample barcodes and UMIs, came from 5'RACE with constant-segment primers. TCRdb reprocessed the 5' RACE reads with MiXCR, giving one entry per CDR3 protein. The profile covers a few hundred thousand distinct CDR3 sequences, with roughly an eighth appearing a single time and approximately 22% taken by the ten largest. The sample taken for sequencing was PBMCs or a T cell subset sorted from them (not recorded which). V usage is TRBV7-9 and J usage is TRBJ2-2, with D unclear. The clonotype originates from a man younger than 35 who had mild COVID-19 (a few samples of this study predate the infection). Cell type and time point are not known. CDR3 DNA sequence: TGTGCCAGCAGCACCCGCGGGGAGCTGTTTTTT. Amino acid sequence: CASSTRGELFF.